This record looks at one TCR beta chain sequence and its context. This clonotype was picked up many times. The antigen it binds to is not known. No much larger clone is present one base from it, and per-base qualities are unavailable. Ophthalmopathy patients had moderately to severely active disease, Clinical Activity Score of at least 3, NOSPECS grade of at least 4, and disease duration under 3 months. Patients with other autoimmune diseases, uncontrolled infections, pregnancy or lactation were excluded. Diagnosis relied on clinical symptoms, serum thyroxine, TRAb, thyroid ultrasound and orbital computed tomography. PBMCs were isolated from 8 to 10 ml of fresh peripheral blood by Ficoll-Paque density gradient centrifugation. Total RNA was extracted with Trizol reagent and quality-checked on an Agilent 2100 Bioanalyzer. The record originates from a study of Graves' ophthalmopathy and Graves' hyperthyroidism (dated by TCRdb to the late 2010s). A note on the overall study: Peripheral blood was collected at initial diagnosis, before any treatment. T-cell repertoires of thyroid tissue and blood were compared in several hyperthyroidism patients. An independent validation cohort comprised 18 hyperthyroidism patients and 15 to 17 patients who later progressed from hyperthyroidism to ophthalmopathy. Following sample collection, hyperthyroidism patients were given methimazole at a starting dose of 30 mg daily, and ophthalmopathy patients were given high-dose intravenous methylprednisolone. In total, around 140 blood samples were TCR-sequenced: fewer than 50 ophthalmopathy, under 85 hyperthyroidism and some 17 hyperthyroidism-to-ophthalmopathy patients. To explore V-J signatures distinguishing ophthalmopathy from hyperthyroidism, a discovery set of under 110 patients (fewer than 45 ophthalmopathy, around 55 stable hyperthyroidism) was enrolled. The study used signatures of the TCR beta repertoire to tell Graves' ophthalmopathy apart from Graves' hyperthyroidism and to predict which patients would progress to ophthalmopathy. The approximately 100 discovery patients were randomly divided into training and test sets at a 7:3 ratio.

The paper's findings and limits, for the study overall: No statistical method was used to predetermine the sample size, and group allocation was not hidden from the investigators. Ophthalmopathy was separated from stable hyperthyroidism by the 13-signature model with about 88% sensitivity and 81% to 84% specificity in cross-validation and with 80%/75% in the test set. In validation, the model predicted ophthalmopathy progression with more than 70% sensitivity and about 73% specificity; eleven to twelve predicted patients were CT-confirmed with GO in a median of around 6.5 months. Among expanded thyroid clonotypes with frequency above 0.001, most also showed up in blood, which suggests that blood repertoires may reflect the thyroid immune response.

TCR beta CDR3 regions were amplified from RNA transcripts for repertoire sequencing. HTBI primers and the Qiagen OneStep RT-PCR kit were used in a first-round RT-PCR, which was followed by a second-round multiplex PCR, size selection and purification. Libraries were sequenced paired-end with 100 bp reads on an Illumina HiSeq2000. Per the original workflow: SOAPnuke was used to process the reads, throwing out any read that had adapters, had uncalled bases, had a mean Phred below 15, or lacked an exact constant-primer or identifier match. COPE v1.2.5 was used to merge high-quality paired reads. Clonotypes were defined as unique nucleotide sequences and were aligned to IMGT TRB V, D and J references using MiTCR v1.1. Only V-J combinations with frequency above 0.0001 were analysed, covering over 98% of repertoires. A TCR clonal expansion and chaos score per V-J combination was defined as the ratio of F50 clonal expansion to chaos observed in the TCRdist matrix. Features were reduced by Welch's t-statistics and random forest to approximately 12 V-J combinations, which fed a naive Bayes classifier. Thyroid-blood repertoire similarity was quantified with the Morisita-Horn index. In TCRdb, the public reads were trimmed at Q25 with fastp and aligned with MiXCR, with productive beta chains retained. Duplicate CDR3 protein sequences are folded into a single record with the most common DNA and genes. TCRdb's processing, not the authors' own work, is the source of the V and J calls. This sample comprises about 160,000 distinct CDR3 sequences, about two fifths of them detected only once. Less than 9.5% of the sample comes from the top ten.

Its CDR3 holds 17 amino acids, cysteine through phenylalanine. Only the CDR3 part of the read is kept: 51 bases, read in frame from the first base. Germline trimming: 5 bases from V, 5 bases from J; junction bases outside gene matches: 17. The receptor chain draws on TRBV12-3 or TRBV12-4 and TRBJ1-2, with TRBD1 matching 7 junction bases. The sequence came from a man in his thirties or forties with Graves' ophthalmopathy. Donor details come from another sample of the same person, matched by shared clones. The sequenced sample was peripheral blood. The DNA sequence is as follows: TGTGCCAGCAGTCCTAGACAGGGCGCGGCCGGGGGGTATGGCTACACCTTC. This yields the protein CASSPRQGAAGGYGYTF.